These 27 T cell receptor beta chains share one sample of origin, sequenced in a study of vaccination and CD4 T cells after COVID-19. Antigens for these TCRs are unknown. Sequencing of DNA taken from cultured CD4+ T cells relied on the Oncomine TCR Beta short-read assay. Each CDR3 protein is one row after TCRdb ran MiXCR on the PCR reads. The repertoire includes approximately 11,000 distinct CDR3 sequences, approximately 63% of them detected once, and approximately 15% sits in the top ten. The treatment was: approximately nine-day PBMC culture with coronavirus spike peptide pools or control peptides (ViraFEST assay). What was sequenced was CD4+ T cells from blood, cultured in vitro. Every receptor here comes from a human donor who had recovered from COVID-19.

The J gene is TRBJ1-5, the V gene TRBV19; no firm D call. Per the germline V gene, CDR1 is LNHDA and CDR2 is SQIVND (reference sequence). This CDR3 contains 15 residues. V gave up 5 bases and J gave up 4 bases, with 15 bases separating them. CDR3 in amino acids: CASSSSGSTNQPQHF. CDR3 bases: TGTGCCAGTAGTTCGTCGGGGTCAACAAATCAGCCCCAGCATTTT.

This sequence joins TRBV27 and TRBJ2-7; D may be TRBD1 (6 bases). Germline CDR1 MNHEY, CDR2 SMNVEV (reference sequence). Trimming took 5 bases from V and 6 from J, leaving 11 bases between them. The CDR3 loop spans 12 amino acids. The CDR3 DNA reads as TGTGCCAGCAGTCAACAGGGAGCCGAGCAGTACTTC. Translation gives CASSQQGAEQYF.

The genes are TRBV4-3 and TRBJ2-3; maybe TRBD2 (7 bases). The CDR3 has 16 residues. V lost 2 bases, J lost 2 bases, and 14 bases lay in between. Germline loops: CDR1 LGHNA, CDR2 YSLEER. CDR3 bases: TGCGCCAGCAGCCAAAGTGGGGGGGGCTACACAGATACGCAGTATTTT. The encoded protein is CASSQSGGGYTDTQYF.

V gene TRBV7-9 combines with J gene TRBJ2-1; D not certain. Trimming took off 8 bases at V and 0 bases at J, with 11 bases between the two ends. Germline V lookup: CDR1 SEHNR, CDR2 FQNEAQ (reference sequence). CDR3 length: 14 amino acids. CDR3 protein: CASSTASSYNEQFF. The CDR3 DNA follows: TGTGCCAGCTCGACCGCGAGCTCCTACAATGAGCAGTTCTTC.

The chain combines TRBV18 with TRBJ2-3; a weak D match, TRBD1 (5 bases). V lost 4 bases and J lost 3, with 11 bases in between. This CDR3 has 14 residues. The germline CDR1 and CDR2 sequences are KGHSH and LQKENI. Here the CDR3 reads CASSQSAGTDTQYF. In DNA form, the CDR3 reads TGTGCCAGCTCACAATCCGCAGGGACAGATACGCAGTATTTT.

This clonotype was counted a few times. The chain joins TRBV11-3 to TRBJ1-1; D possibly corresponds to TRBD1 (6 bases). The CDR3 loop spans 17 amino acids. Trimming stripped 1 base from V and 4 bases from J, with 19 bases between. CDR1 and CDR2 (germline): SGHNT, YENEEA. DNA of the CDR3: TGTGCCAGCAGCTTAGGGGTCGGTTGGGGGCGAGGCACTGAAGCTTTCTTT. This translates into CASSLGVGWGRGTEAFF.

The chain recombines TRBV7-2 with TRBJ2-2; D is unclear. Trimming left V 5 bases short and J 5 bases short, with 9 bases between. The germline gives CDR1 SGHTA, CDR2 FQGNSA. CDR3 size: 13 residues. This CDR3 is CASSLGRTGELFF. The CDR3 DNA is TGTGCCAGCAGCCTAGGGCGAACCGGGGAGCTGTTTTTT.

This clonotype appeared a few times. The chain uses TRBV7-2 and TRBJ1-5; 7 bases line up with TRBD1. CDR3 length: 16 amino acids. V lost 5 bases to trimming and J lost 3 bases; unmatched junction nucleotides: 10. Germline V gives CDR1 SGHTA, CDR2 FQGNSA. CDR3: CASSRIRQGNNQPQHF. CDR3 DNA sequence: TGTGCCAGCAGCCGTATTAGACAGGGCAACAATCAGCCCCAGCATTTT.

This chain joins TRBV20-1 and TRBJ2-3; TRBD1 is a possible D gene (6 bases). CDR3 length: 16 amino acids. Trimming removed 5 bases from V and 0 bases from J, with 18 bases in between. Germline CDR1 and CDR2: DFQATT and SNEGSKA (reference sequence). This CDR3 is CSAGGQGIHSTDTQYF. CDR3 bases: TGCAGTGCTGGGGGACAAGGAATCCATAGCACAGATACGCAGTATTTT.

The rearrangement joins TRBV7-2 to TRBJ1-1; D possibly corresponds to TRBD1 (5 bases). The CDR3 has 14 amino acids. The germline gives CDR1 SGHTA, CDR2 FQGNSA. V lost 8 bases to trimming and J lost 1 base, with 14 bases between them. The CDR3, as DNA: TGTGCCAGCTCTTCCGCGGGGGGGAACACTGAAGCTTTCTTT. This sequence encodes CASSSAGGNTEAFF.

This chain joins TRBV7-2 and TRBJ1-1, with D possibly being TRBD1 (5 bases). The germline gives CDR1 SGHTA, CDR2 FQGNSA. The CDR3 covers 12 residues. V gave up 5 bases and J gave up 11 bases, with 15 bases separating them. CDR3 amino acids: CASSTQGIDAFF. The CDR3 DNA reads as TGTGCCAGCAGCACCCAGGGAATTGACGCTTTCTTT.

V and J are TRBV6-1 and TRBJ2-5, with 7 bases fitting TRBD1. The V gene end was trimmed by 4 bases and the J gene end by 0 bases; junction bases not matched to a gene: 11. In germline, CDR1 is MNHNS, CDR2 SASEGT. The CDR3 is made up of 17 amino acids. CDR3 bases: TGTGCCAGCAGTGGACCCTCGGGACAGACGTACCAAGAGACCCAGTACTTC. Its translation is CASSGPSGQTYQETQYF.

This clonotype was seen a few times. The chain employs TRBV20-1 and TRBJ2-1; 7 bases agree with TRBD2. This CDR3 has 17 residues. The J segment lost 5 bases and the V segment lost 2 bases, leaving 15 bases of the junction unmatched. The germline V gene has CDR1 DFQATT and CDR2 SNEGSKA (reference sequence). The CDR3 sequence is CSARSPVGGGPHNEQFF. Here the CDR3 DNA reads TGCAGTGCTAGATCCCCGGTTGGGGGAGGGCCCCACAATGAGCAGTTCTTC.

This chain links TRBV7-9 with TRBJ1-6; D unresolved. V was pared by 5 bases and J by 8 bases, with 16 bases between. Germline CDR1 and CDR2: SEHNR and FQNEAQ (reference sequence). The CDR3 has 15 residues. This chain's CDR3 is CASSPLRGSDSPLHF. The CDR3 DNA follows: TGTGCCAGCAGCCCCCTGCGGGGTTCGGATTCACCCCTCCACTTT.

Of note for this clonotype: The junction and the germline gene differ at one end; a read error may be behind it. CDR3 sequence: CASSLEGGINSPLYF. The DNA of the CDR3 is TGTGCCAGCAGCTTGGAGGGGGGAATCAATTCACCCCTCTACTTT. The V gene is TRBV5-8, the J gene TRBJ1-6; tentatively, D is TRBD1 (6 bases). The CDR3 loop spans 15 amino acids. Germline values: CDR1 SGHTS, CDR2 YDEGEE.

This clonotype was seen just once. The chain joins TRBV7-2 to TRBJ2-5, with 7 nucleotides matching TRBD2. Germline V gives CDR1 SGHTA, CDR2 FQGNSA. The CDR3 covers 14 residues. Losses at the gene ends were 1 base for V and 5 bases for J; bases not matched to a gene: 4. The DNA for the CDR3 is TGTGCCAGCAGCTTAGACGGGGGAGGGGAGACCCAGTACTTC. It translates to CASSLDGGGETQYF.

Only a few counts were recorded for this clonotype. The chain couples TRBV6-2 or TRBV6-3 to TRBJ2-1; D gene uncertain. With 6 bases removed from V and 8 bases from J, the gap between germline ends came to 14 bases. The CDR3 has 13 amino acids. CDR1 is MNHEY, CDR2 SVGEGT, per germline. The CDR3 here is CASSSWTGDEQFF. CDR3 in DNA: TGTGCCAGCAGCTCCTGGACGGGCGATGAGCAGTTCTTC.

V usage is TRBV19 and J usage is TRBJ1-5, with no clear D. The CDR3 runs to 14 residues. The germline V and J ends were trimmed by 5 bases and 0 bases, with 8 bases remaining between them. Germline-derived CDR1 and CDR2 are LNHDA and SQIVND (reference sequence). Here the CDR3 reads CASSWEYSNQPQHF. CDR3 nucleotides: TGTGCCAGTAGTTGGGAGTATAGCAATCAGCCCCAGCATTTT.

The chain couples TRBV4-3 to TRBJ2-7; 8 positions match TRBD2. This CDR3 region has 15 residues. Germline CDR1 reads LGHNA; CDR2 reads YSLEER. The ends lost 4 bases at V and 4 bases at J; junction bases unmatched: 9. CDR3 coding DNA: TGCGCCAGCAGCCCCGAGCCGGGAGGGCCGTACGAGCAGTACTTC. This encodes CASSPEPGGPYEQYF.

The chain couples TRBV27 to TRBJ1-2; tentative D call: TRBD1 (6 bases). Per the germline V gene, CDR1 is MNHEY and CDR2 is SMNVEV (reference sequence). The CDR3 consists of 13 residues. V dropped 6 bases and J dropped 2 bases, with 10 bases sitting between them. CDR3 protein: CASRIQGNYGYTF. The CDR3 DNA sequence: TGTGCCAGCAGAATACAGGGCAACTATGGCTACACCTTC.

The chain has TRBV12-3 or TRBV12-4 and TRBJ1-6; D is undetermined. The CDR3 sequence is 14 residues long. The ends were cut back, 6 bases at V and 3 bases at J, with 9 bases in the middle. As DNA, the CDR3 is TGTGCCAGCAGGTCGGCAGGCTATAATTCACCCCTCCACTTT. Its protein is CASRSAGYNSPLHF.

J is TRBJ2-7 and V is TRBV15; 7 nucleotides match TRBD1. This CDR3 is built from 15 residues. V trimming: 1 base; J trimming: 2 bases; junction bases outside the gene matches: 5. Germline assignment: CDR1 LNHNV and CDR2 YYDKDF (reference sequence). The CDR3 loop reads CATSRGGTATYEQYF. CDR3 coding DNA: TGTGCCACCAGCAGAGGGGGGACAGCTACCTACGAGCAGTACTTC. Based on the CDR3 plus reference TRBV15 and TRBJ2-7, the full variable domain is DAMVIQNPRYQVTQFGKPVTLSCSQTLNHNVMYWYQQKSSQAPKLLFHYYDKDFNNEADTPDNFQSRRPNTSFCFLDIRSPGLGDTAMYLCATSRGGTATYEQYFGPGTRLTVT.

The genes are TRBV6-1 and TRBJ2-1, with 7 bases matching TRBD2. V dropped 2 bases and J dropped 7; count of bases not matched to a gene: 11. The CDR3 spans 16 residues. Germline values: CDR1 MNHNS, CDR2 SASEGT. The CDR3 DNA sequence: TGTGCCAGCAGTGAACTTGGGGGAGGGCCTAGGAATGAGCAGTTCTTC. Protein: CASSELGGGPRNEQFF.

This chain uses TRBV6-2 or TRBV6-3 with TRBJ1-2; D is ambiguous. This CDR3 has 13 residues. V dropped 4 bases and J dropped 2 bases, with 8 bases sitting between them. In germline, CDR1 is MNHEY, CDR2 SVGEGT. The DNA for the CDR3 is TGTGCCAGCAGTTTATCCAGGAACTATGGCTACACCTTC. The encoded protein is CASSLSRNYGYTF.

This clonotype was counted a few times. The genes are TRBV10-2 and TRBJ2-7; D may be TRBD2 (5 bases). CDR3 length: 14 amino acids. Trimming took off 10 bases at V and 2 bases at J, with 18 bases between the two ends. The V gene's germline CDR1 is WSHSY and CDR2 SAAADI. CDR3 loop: CATQRVAGTYEQYF. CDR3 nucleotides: TGCGCCACGCAACGGGTGGCGGGCACCTACGAGCAGTACTTC.

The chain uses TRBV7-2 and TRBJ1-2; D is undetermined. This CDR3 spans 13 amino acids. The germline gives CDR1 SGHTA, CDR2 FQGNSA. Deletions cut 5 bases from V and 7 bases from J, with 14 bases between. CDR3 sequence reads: CASSHDGLGGYTF. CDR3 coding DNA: TGTGCCAGCAGCCATGATGGTCTGGGTGGCTACACCTTC.

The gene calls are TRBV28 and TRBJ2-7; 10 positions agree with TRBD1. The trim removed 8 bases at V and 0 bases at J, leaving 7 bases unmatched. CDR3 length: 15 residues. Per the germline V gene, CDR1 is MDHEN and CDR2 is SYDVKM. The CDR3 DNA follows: TGTGCCAGCCGAGGGACAGGGGCAACCTCCTACGAGCAGTACTTC. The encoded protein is CASRGTGATSYEQYF.